Listed below are T cell receptor beta chains from one sample, sequenced in a study of radiotherapy plus CTLA-4 blockade in lung cancer. Assay: immunoSEQ multiplex PCR; the TCRdb copy retains only in-frame clones and omits some. The data hold under 3,500 clones, with more than 70% observed a single time. The input for sequencing was tumor tissue, taken from a patient treated with radiotherapy plus ipilimumab. These receptors came from a human donor with non-small cell lung cancer that progressed on radiotherapy plus ipilimumab. Each CDR3 is given with its conserved first and last residue. The D gene is left open where the match is weak. Expanded clones get a size class; other rows say once, few or many, or leave the size out.

J: TRBJ2-7; size: .; V: TRBV6-6; D: TRBD2; CDR3: CASSYGLAGLDEQYF; DNA: TGTGCCAGCAGTTACGGGTTAGCGGGGCTGGACGAGCAGTACTTC
J: TRBJ2-5; size: few; V: TRBV19; D: TRBD2; CDR3: CASSIGGGAVETQYF; DNA: TGTGCCAGTAGTATTGGCGGGGGGGCGGTCGAGACCCAGTACTTC
J: TRBJ2-1; size: .; V: TRBV9; D: .; CDR3: CASSVDGGGSHNEQFF; DNA: TGTGCCAGCAGCGTAGATGGCGGAGGGAGCCACAATGAGCAGTTCTTC
J: TRBJ2-7; size: .; V: TRBV6-1; D: TRBD1; CDR3: CASRTRQGVTYEQYF; DNA: TGTGCCAGCAGAACTCGGCAGGGGGTGACCTACGAGCAGTACTTC
J: TRBJ2-1; size: .; V: TRBV6-1; D: TRBD2; CDR3: CASSEASGGRTQFF; DNA: TGTGCCAGCAGTGAGGCTAGCGGGGGGCGAACTCAGTTCTTC
J: TRBJ1-1; size: once; V: TRBV5-1; D: TRBD1; CDR3: CASSNYWDRGDRFEAFF; DNA: TGCGCCAGCAGCAACTACTGGGACAGGGGCGACAGATTTGAAGCTTTCTTT
J: TRBJ1-2; size: .; V: TRBV10-2; D: TRBD1; CDR3: CASSTGEADGYTF; DNA: TGCGCCAGCAGTACAGGGGAGGCGGATGGCTACACCTTC
J: TRBJ1-5; size: .; V: TRBV19; D: TRBD1; CDR3: CASSKQGASNQPQHF; DNA: TGTGCCAGTAGTAAACAGGGGGCGAGCAATCAGCCCCAGCATTTT
J: TRBJ1-2; size: .; V: TRBV6-1; D: TRBD1; CDR3: CASSEVPSLGQGAGGYTF; DNA: TGTGCCAGCAGTGAAGTTCCTTCCCTCGGACAGGGGGCAGGTGGCTACACCTTC
J: TRBJ1-1; size: .; V: TRBV2; D: .; CDR3: CASSGMANTEAFF; DNA: TGTGCCAGCAGTGGTATGGCGAACACTGAAGCTTTCTTT
J: TRBJ2-7; size: .; V: TRBV7-6; D: TRBD1; CDR3: CASSSGQVTAYEQYF; DNA: TGTGCCAGCAGCTCCGGACAGGTGACAGCCTACGAGCAGTACTTC
J: TRBJ1-5; size: .; V: TRBV27; D: TRBD1; CDR3: CASSPQGGTGYNQPQHF; DNA: TGTGCCAGCAGTCCCCAGGGGGGGACAGGCTACAATCAGCCCCAGCATTTT
J: TRBJ2-3; size: .; V: TRBV6-1; D: .; CDR3: CASRYTDTQYF; DNA: TGTGCCAGCAGGTACACAGATACGCAGTATTTT
J: TRBJ1-5; size: .; V: TRBV6-6; D: .; CDR3: CASSYGANQPQHF; DNA: TGTGCCAGCAGTTACGGCGCCAATCAGCCCCAGCATTTT
J: TRBJ2-7; size: once; V: TRBV12-5; D: TRBD1; CDR3: CASGYVAGQGGYEQYF; DNA: TGTGCTAGTGGTTACGTCGCGGGACAGGGGGGCTACGAGCAGTACTTC
J: TRBJ2-3; size: once; V: TRBV5-6; D: TRBD2; CDR3: CASSLAGGTDTQYF; DNA: TGTGCCAGCAGTCTAGCGGGGGGGACAGATACGCAGTATTTT
J: TRBJ1-2; size: once; V: TRBV5-4; D: TRBD1; CDR3: CASSLGTTGGRIYGYTF; DNA: TGTGCCAGCAGCTTGGGGACCACAGGGGGCAGGATCTATGGCTACACCTTC